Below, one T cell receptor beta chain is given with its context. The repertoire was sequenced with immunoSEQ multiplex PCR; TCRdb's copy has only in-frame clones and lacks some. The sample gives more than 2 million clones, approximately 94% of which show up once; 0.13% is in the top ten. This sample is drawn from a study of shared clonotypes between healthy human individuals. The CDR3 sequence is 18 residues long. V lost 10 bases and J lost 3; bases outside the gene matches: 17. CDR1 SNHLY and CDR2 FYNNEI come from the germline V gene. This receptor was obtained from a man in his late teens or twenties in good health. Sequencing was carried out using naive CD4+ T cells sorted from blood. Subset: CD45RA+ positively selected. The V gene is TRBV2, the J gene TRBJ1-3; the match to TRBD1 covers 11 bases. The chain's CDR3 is CATQKAGTGGLDGNTIYF. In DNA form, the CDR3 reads TGTGCCACCCAGAAGGCGGGGACAGGGGGACTCGATGGAAACACCATATATTTT.